These 19 T cell receptor beta chains came from one sample sequenced in a study of patients and donors after allogeneic stem cell transplantation. TCRdb called the RT-PCR reads again in MiXCR, with one record for every CDR3 protein. The sample includes 920,000 or so distinct CDR3 sequences, roughly 18% of them seen just once. The sequencing sample was made of blood, either unsorted or a sorted T cell fraction (not recorded which). The receptors here all came from a human donor who was either an allogeneic HSCT recipient or a stem cell or donor lymphocyte infusion donor (not recorded which). It is not recorded whose cells these are; they may come from a transplant donor.

This clonotype was counted a few times. This chain connects TRBV12-3 or TRBV12-4 to TRBJ2-2; TRBD2 matches at 14 bases. This CDR3 has 17 amino acids. Germline trimming cut 6 bases from V and 0 bases from J; bases unmatched to any gene: 3. The CDR3 DNA is TGTGCCAGCAGCGGGACTAGCGGGGGACCGAACACCGGGGAGCTGTTTTTT. It encodes CASSGTSGGPNTGELFF.

This clonotype occurred a few times. The chain uses TRBV9 and TRBJ1-2; 7 bases align to TRBD1. J gave up 7 bases and V 6 bases, and 3 bases lay outside the gene matches. The CDR3 has 11 residues. In germline, CDR1 is SGDLS, CDR2 YYNGEE. CDR3 amino acids: CASTRQGGYTF. The CDR3, as DNA: TGTGCCAGCACCCGACAGGGTGGCTACACCTTC.

The rearrangement uses TRBV7-2 and TRBJ2-7, with D perhaps TRBD1 (7 bases). Trimming left V 4 bases short and J 0 bases short, with 19 bases between. Germline CDR1 reads SGHTA; CDR2 reads FQGNSA. The CDR3 extends over 17 amino acids. CDR3 DNA: TGTGCCAGCAGCTGGGGAGGTGGGACAGCTAGCTCCTACGAGCAGTACTTC. Translating it yields CASSWGGGTASSYEQYF.

CDR3: CASSFMRNNHEQYF. In DNA form, the CDR3 reads TGTGCCAGCAGTTTCATGAGGAATAACCACGAGCAGTACTTC. The chain links TRBV12-3 or TRBV12-4 to TRBJ2-7; D is unresolved. The CDR3 extends over 14 amino acids. Trimming took off 3 bases at V and 5 bases at J, with 14 bases between the two ends.

Ten or more counts support this clonotype. The chain uses TRBV12-3 or TRBV12-4 and TRBJ2-2, with D possibly being TRBD2 (5 bases). This CDR3 comprises 13 residues. The ends were cut back, 6 bases at V and 5 bases at J, with 10 bases in the middle. The CDR3, as DNA: TGTGCCAGCAGCTTACGGGGAACCGGGGAGCTGTTTTTT. Protein product: CASSLRGTGELFF.

This clonotype was picked up a small number of times. The chain employs TRBV7-9 and TRBJ2-5, with D unclear. V was shortened by 4 bases and J by 1 base, with 16 bases between the two germline ends. Germline V gives CDR1 SEHNR, CDR2 FQNEAQ (reference sequence). The CDR3 has 16 residues. The CDR3 DNA sequence: TGTGCCAGCAGCTCCCTGCAGGCTACGCTCCAAGAGACCCAGTACTTC. Its translation is CASSSLQATLQETQYF. Together with reference TRBV7-9 and TRBJ2-5, the CDR3 gives the full variable domain: DTGVSQNPRHKITKRGQNVTFRCDPISEHNRLYWYRQTLGQGPEFLTYFQNEAQLEKSRLLSDRFSAERPKGSFSTLEIQRTEQGDSAMYLCASSSLQATLQETQYFGPGTRLLVL.

Only a few counts were recorded for this clonotype. The V gene is TRBV7-3, the J gene TRBJ1-6; TRBD1 might be the D (5 bases). The V end was cut by 5 bases, the J end by 8 bases, with 13 bases between. The V gene's germline CDR1 is SGHTA and CDR2 FQGTGA. The CDR3 loop spans 14 amino acids. The CDR3 loop reads CASSVSGDDSPLHF. The CDR3 DNA is TGTGCCAGCAGCGTTTCGGGGGACGATTCACCCCTCCACTTT.

The CDR3 reads CASSFGTGMDTGELFF. Written as DNA, the CDR3 is TGTGCCAGCAGTTTCGGGACAGGGATGGACACCGGGGAGCTGTTTTTT. J is TRBJ2-2 and V is TRBV12-3 or TRBV12-4; 9 nucleotides align to TRBD1. This CDR3 spans 16 amino acids. J gave up 3 bases and V 3 bases, and 5 bases lay outside the gene matches.

This clonotype was seen a handful of times. The chain links TRBV28 to TRBJ1-5; D gene uncertain. The CDR3 loop spans 17 amino acids. With 8 bases removed from V and 0 bases from J, the gap between germline ends came to 20 bases. Germline CDR1 MDHEN, CDR2 SYDVKM. CDR3 bases: TGTGCCAGCCAAATCGGGAACAGAATCTATAGCAATCAGCCCCAGCATTTT. Protein sequence: CASQIGNRIYSNQPQHF.

This clonotype was picked up a small number of times. The chain has TRBV7-6 and TRBJ2-7; 7 bases line up with TRBD1. V was pared by 5 bases and J by 3 bases, with 7 bases of the junction left unmatched. Per the germline V gene, CDR1 is SGHVS and CDR2 is FNYEAQ. This CDR3 contains 14 residues. DNA for the CDR3: TGTGCCAGCAGCCTACCGGGACAGAACTACGAGCAGTACTTC. It encodes CASSLPGQNYEQYF.

This clonotype was recorded a few times. The V and J genes are TRBV7-9 and TRBJ2-7, with D perhaps matching TRBD1 or TRBD2 (5 bases each). The germline V gene encodes CDR1 SEHNR and CDR2 FQNEAQ (reference sequence). This CDR3 has 15 amino acids. Trimming stripped 4 bases from V and 3 bases from J, with 16 bases between. CDR3 DNA: TGTGCCAGCAGCTCCACGGGACCCCTTGTCTACGAGCAGTACTTC. It codes for CASSSTGPLVYEQYF.

This clonotype was recorded a few times. This rearrangement joins TRBV7-2 to TRBJ2-1; no definite D call. The CDR3 extends over 10 amino acids. The germline V gene encodes CDR1 SGHTA and CDR2 FQGNSA. V was pared by 6 bases and J by 10 bases, with 7 bases between. For the CDR3, the DNA is TGTGCCAGCAGAGACCCGGAGCAGTTCTTC. Residues: CASRDPEQFF. Full variable domain (outside the CDR3, taken from reference TRBV7-2 and TRBJ2-1): GAGVSQSPSNKVTEKGKDVELRCDPISGHTALYWYRQSLGQGLEFLIYFQGNSAPDKSGLPSDRFSAERTGGSVSTLTIQRTQQEDSAVYLCASRDPEQFFGPGTRLTVL.

The chain carries TRBV20-1 and TRBJ2-1; D possibly corresponds to TRBD1 (5 bases). The germline CDR1 and CDR2 sequences are DFQATT and SNEGSKA (reference sequence). The CDR3 extends over 15 amino acids. Deletions cut 3 bases from V and 2 bases from J, with 14 bases between. The CDR3 is CSARVAWGPYNEQFF. DNA of the CDR3: TGCAGTGCTAGGGTGGCGTGGGGCCCCTACAATGAGCAGTTCTTC.

J is TRBJ2-7 and V is TRBV12-3 or TRBV12-4; D is undetermined. V dropped 6 bases and J dropped 5 bases, with 11 bases sitting between them. This CDR3 has 12 amino acids. This CDR3 reads CASSLKQDEQYF. The CDR3 coding sequence is TGTGCCAGCAGCTTAAAGCAAGACGAGCAGTACTTC.

This clonotype appeared many times. The chain is built from TRBV29-1 and TRBJ1-1, with D unclear. CDR3 length: 18 amino acids. Germline CDR1 and CDR2: SQVTM and ANQGSEA. Trimming took off 0 bases at V and 5 bases at J, with 25 bases between the two ends. The CDR3 is CSVEDVRGPSRRRTEAFF. In nucleotides, the CDR3 is TGCAGCGTTGAAGATGTTAGAGGGCCTTCCCGGAGGAGGACTGAAGCTTTCTTT.

This chain links TRBV7-3 with TRBJ2-7; 9 positions agree with TRBD2. V lost 4 bases to trimming and J lost 6 bases; unmatched junction nucleotides: 10. This CDR3 has 15 amino acids. The germline V gene has CDR1 SGHTA and CDR2 FQGTGA. The DNA of the CDR3 is TGTGCCAGCAGCTCCAGACTAGCGGACAACGGCGAGCAGTACTTC. This codes for CASSSRLADNGEQYF.

This clonotype was found a few times. The chain's CDR3 is CATSERTGTGGDQPQHF. The CDR3 DNA follows: TGTGCCACCAGTGAGCGAACCGGGACAGGGGGGGATCAGCCCCAGCATTTT. V gene TRBV24-1 combines with J gene TRBJ1-5; 11 bases are shared with TRBD1. Germline-derived CDR1 and CDR2 are KGHDR and SFDVKD. The CDR3 totals 17 residues. Losses at the gene ends were 4 bases for V and 5 bases for J; bases not matched to a gene: 9.

The chain recombines TRBV20-1 with TRBJ2-2; D ambiguous. Germline CDR1 reads DFQATT; CDR2 reads SNEGSKA (reference sequence). The CDR3 extends over 14 amino acids. V gave up 3 bases and J gave up 6 bases, with 14 bases separating them. CDR3 sequence (DNA): TGCAGTGCTAGTGGAAAGCCCCGCGCCGGGGAGCTGTTTTTT. Translated, it gives CSASGKPRAGELFF.

A few counts support this clonotype. The chain links TRBV5-1 to TRBJ2-7, with 7 nucleotides matching TRBD2. V shed 5 bases and J 4 bases; nucleotides not matched to a gene: 9. The CDR3 spans 14 residues. Germline V gene sequence: CDR1 SGHRS, CDR2 YFSETQ. As DNA, the CDR3 is TGCGCCAGCAGGGTGACTAGCATCGCGTACGAGCAGTACTTC. It specifies CASRVTSIAYEQYF. Variable domain in full (rest from reference TRBV5-1 and TRBJ2-7): KAGVTQTPRYLIKTRGQQVTLSCSPISGHRSVSWYQQTPGQGLQFLFEYFSETQRNKGNFPGRFSGRQFSNSRSEMNVSTLELGDSALYLCASRVTSIAYEQYFGPGTRLTVT.